This entry lists 23 T cell receptor beta chains sequenced from one sample in a study of beta chain features in type 1 diabetes. All of the isolated RNA was reverse transcribed, so expressed TCRB transcripts were sequenced. Clones were sequenced by immunoSEQ multiplex PCR, and TCRdb holds only the in-frame ones, with some missing. The repertoire holds 330,000 or so clones, with roughly a fifth as singletons. Source material: naive CD4+ T cells from blood. These receptor sequences come from a woman under 30 in good health.

V is TRBV18 and J is TRBJ1-1, with no clear D. This CDR3 contains 13 residues. Germline CDR1 KGHSH, CDR2 LQKENI. V dropped 3 bases and J dropped 2 bases, with 7 bases sitting between them. The CDR3 DNA sequence: TGTGCCAGCTCACCCGTCCCTAACACTGAAGCTTTCTTT. Protein sequence: CASSPVPNTEAFF.

The rearrangement joins TRBV4-1 to TRBJ1-1; weak D call: TRBD1 (5 bases). The CDR3 totals 14 residues. Looked up from germline, CDR1 is MGHRA and CDR2 is YSYEKL. Trimming took off 4 bases at V and 0 bases at J, with 9 bases between the two ends. CDR3 nucleotides: TGCGCCAGCAGCCGGTGGGGGGTGAACACTGAAGCTTTCTTT. This encodes CASSRWGVNTEAFF.

This chain links TRBV9 with TRBJ2-3; the D gene is possibly TRBD1 (5 bases). Trimming removed 0 bases at V and 1 base at J, with 9 bases between. Looked up from germline, CDR1 is SGDLS and CDR2 is YYNGEE. This CDR3 spans 15 amino acids. The CDR3: CASSVEGSRTDTQYF. The DNA of the CDR3 is TGTGCCAGCAGCGTAGAGGGGTCTCGCACAGATACGCAGTATTTT.

A few counts support this clone. The chain combines TRBV7-2 with TRBJ2-5; 9 positions match TRBD1. CDR1 is SGHTA and CDR2 is FQGNSA in the germline V gene. This CDR3 has 14 amino acids. V shed 5 bases, J shed 6 bases, and the junction held 7 bases outside the gene matches. In DNA form, the CDR3 reads TGTGCCAGCAGCGAGGGACAGGGTGGACAGACCCAGTACTTC. Protein sequence: CASSEGQGGQTQYF. The full variable domain, with the rest looked up from reference TRBV7-2 and TRBJ2-5, is GAGVSQSPSNKVTEKGKDVELRCDPISGHTALYWYRQSLGQGLEFLIYFQGNSAPDKSGLPSDRFSAERTGGSVSTLTIQRTQQEDSAVYLCASSEGQGGQTQYFGPGTRLLVL.

The gene calls are TRBV21-1 and TRBJ2-4; TRBD1, the table's D call, was not compared with the DNA. TRBV21-1 is a documented pseudogene. The CDR3 spans 13 residues. The CDR3 DNA sequence: TGTGCCAGCAGCCCAGTAGCCAAAAACATTCAGTACTTC. Amino acids: CASSPVAKNIQYF.

This sequence joins TRBV5-1 and TRBJ2-1; 11 nucleotides agree with TRBD2. Germline CDR1 is SGHRS and CDR2 is YFSETQ. CDR3 length: 15 amino acids. The V gene end was trimmed by 0 bases and the J gene end by 10 bases; junction bases not matched to a gene: 6. CDR3 bases: TGCGCCAGCAGCTTGGAGGGACTAGCGGAGATAGAGCAGTTCTTC. Translation gives CASSLEGLAEIEQFF. The whole variable domain, filled in from reference TRBV5-1 and TRBJ2-1, reads KAGVTQTPRYLIKTRGQQVTLSCSPISGHRSVSWYQQTPGQGLQFLFEYFSETQRNKGNFPGRFSGRQFSNSRSEMNVSTLELGDSALYLCASSLEGLAEIEQFFGPGTRLTVL.

This clone appeared once. The gene calls are TRBV7-2 and TRBJ2-1, with TRBD2 as a possible D gene (5 bases). The CDR3 is 16 amino acids. Germline lookup yields CDR1 SGHTA and CDR2 FQGNSA. V was shortened by 1 base and J by 1 base, with 11 bases between the two germline ends. The CDR3 region has the DNA TGTGCCAGCAGCTTAGGAGGTAGACTATCCTACAATGAGCAGTTCTTC. It specifies CASSLGGRLSYNEQFF.

Only a few counts were recorded for this clone. The rearrangement joins TRBV5-1 to TRBJ1-1; TRBD1 is a possible D gene (5 bases). V lost 0 bases, J lost 8 bases, and 17 bases lay in between. CDR1 is SGHRS and CDR2 is YFSETQ in the germline V gene. CDR3 length equals 15 residues. CDR3 sequence (DNA): TGCGCCAGCAGCTTGGCCCTGGGGGGGAAGATGGAAGCTTTCTTT. Translating gives CASSLALGGKMEAFF.

This clone was detected a few times. The chain joins TRBV10-3 to TRBJ2-1, with TRBD2 matching over 14 bases. V gave up 6 bases and J gave up 7 bases; unmatched junction bases: 5. This CDR3 is built from 15 residues. Germline V CDR1 and CDR2: ENHRY, SYGVKD. The CDR3 spells CAISAGLAGENEQFF. The CDR3 DNA is TGTGCCATCAGCGCGGGACTAGCGGGGGAGAATGAGCAGTTCTTC.

The gene calls are TRBV30 and TRBJ2-1; 10 positions match TRBD2. Losses at the gene ends were 3 bases for V and 6 bases for J; bases not matched to a gene: 8. The germline V gene encodes CDR1 GTSNPN and CDR2 SVGIG (reference sequence). The CDR3 contains 15 residues. Here the CDR3 DNA reads TGTGCCTGGAGCAAAACTAGCGGGACCCCCAATGAGCAGTTCTTC. Residues: CAWSKTSGTPNEQFF.

This clone was counted only a few times. This chain joins TRBV6-5 and TRBJ1-1; a possible D gene is TRBD1 (5 bases). Germline V gives CDR1 MNHEY, CDR2 SVGAGI. V lost 5 bases and J lost 0, with 10 bases in between. This CDR3 is 14 amino acids long. The CDR3 region is CASSRTGMNTEAFF. DNA of the CDR3: TGTGCCAGCAGTCGCACAGGTATGAACACTGAAGCTTTCTTT.

This chain joins TRBV19 and TRBJ2-1; TRBD1 might be the D (7 bases). Trimming cost V 3 bases and J 2 bases, with 11 bases left between them. CDR1 and CDR2 from the germline V gene are LNHDA and SQIVND (reference sequence). CDR3 length equals 15 residues. CDR3 sequence reads: CASSIAGQPYNEQFF. The DNA of the CDR3 is TGTGCCAGTAGTATCGCGGGACAGCCCTACAATGAGCAGTTCTTC.

The V and J genes are TRBV5-1 and TRBJ1-1; D perhaps matches TRBD1 (6 bases). V dropped 3 bases and J dropped 1 base, with 13 bases sitting between them. This CDR3 region has 15 residues. CDR1 and CDR2 (germline): SGHRS, YFSETQ. The CDR3, as DNA: TGCGCCAGCAGCTCGACAGGACAAAGGAACACTGAAGCTTTCTTT. This translates into CASSSTGQRNTEAFF.

The chain has TRBV30 and TRBJ1-1; D uncertain. V dropped 5 bases and J dropped 0 bases, with 13 bases sitting between them. Germline V CDR1 and CDR2: GTSNPN, SVGIG (reference sequence). This CDR3 has 14 amino acids. Here the CDR3 reads CAWGTGFMNTEAFF. The CDR3 nucleotides read TGTGCCTGGGGCACGGGGTTCATGAACACTGAAGCTTTCTTT.

This clone was detected a few times. The chain is built from TRBV2 and TRBJ2-7; 7 positions agree with TRBD2. This CDR3 has 15 amino acids. Germline trimming cut 3 bases from V and 2 bases from J; bases unmatched to any gene: 7. CDR1 and CDR2 from the germline V gene are SNHLY and FYNNEI. The CDR3 DNA is TGTGCCAGCAGTGATCTAAGCGGGGAGCCCTACGAGCAGTACTTC. It specifies CASSDLSGEPYEQYF.

This chain connects TRBV4-1 to TRBJ2-2, with D perhaps TRBD1 (5 bases). Germline V CDR1 and CDR2: MGHRA, YSYEKL. This CDR3 spans 16 amino acids. Trimming left V 5 bases short and J 0 bases short, with 13 bases between. The DNA for the CDR3 is TGCGCCAGCAGCTCTCCCGACAGAACGAACACCGGGGAGCTGTTTTTT. This translates into CASSSPDRTNTGELFF.

This clone was found a few times. Other nucleotide sequences from this sample produce the same CDR3. The V and J genes are TRBV5-4 and TRBJ2-3; no clear D gene. V was pared by 4 bases and J by 1 base, with 4 bases between. The CDR3 has 12 residues. The germline V gene encodes CDR1 SGHNT and CDR2 YYREEE (reference sequence). CDR3 DNA sequence: TGTGCCAGCAGCCCCGGCACAGATACGCAGTATTTT. It yields the protein CASSPGTDTQYF.

This clone was seen only a few times. V gene TRBV7-9 combines with J gene TRBJ2-1; D might be TRBD1 (6 bases). CDR1 SEHNR and CDR2 FQNEAQ come from the germline V gene (reference sequence). CDR3 length equals 14 residues. V lost 1 base to trimming and J lost 3 bases, with 7 bases between them. This CDR3 reads CASSLGGHYNEQFF. CDR3 nucleotide sequence: TGTGCCAGCAGCTTAGGGGGACACTACAATGAGCAGTTCTTC.

The chain employs TRBV7-6 and TRBJ2-6; the match to TRBD1 covers 8 bases. The CDR3 is 20 amino acids. Per germline, CDR1 SGHVS and CDR2 FNYEAQ. Unmatched junction bases numbered 12, after V lost 2 bases and J lost 0 bases. The chain's CDR3 is CASSLTFSDREYSGANVLTF. The DNA for the CDR3 is TGTGCCAGCAGCTTAACATTTTCGGACAGGGAATACTCTGGGGCCAACGTCCTGACTTTC.

The V and J genes are TRBV30 and TRBJ2-7, with 8 bases fitting TRBD2. CDR3 length: 11 amino acids. Germline trimming cut 8 bases from V and 7 bases from J; bases unmatched to any gene: 7. Germline loops: CDR1 GTSNPN, CDR2 SVGIG (reference sequence). As DNA, the CDR3 is TGTGCCGGCCGGACTAGCAGAGAGCAGTACTTC. This sequence encodes CAGRTSREQYF.

This clone has more than one count but fewer than ten. The rearrangement links TRBV5-4 to TRBJ2-7, with 11 nucleotides matching TRBD2. With 4 bases clipped from V and 6 bases from J, the junction kept 9 bases outside the gene matches. Germline V CDR1 and CDR2: SGHNT, YYREEE (reference sequence). The CDR3 sequence is 15 residues long. Written as DNA, the CDR3 is TGTGCCAGCAGCCTCCAACTAGCGGGAGCTCGCGAGCAGTACTTC. Translating gives CASSLQLAGAREQYF.

This clone has just a few counts. This chain's CDR3 is CATSRGDTDTQYF. The CDR3 DNA is TGTGCCACCAGCAGGGGAGACACAGATACGCAGTATTTT. V gene TRBV15 combines with J gene TRBJ2-3; possible D gene TRBD2, 5 bases. CDR1 LNHNV and CDR2 YYDKDF come from the germline V gene (reference sequence). The CDR3 is made up of 13 amino acids. V shed 3 bases and J shed 2 bases, with 6 bases lying between them.

The table lists this clone with a few counts. The genes are TRBV7-9 and TRBJ1-2; a possible D gene is TRBD1 (6 bases). Between the trimmed V and J ends, which lost 1 base and 8 bases, there was a span of 14 bases. The CDR3 totals 14 residues. CDR1 and CDR2 (germline): SEHNR, FQNEAQ (reference sequence). The CDR3 nucleotides read TGTGCCAGCAGCTTAGAGTTGCCAGGGGAAGGCTACACCTTC. It encodes CASSLELPGEGYTF.